Listed here are 5 T cell receptor beta chains from one sample, sequenced in a study. Each CDR3 protein gets one entry after TCRdb re-called the 5' RACE reads with MiXCR. The data show about 64,000 distinct CDR3 sequences, around a fifth seen once. Sequenced input: memory CD4+ T cells sorted from a lymph node. Documented subset: memory CD4+ T cells, CD4+CD45RO+CD25-. The source is a female donor with breast cancer.

With regard to this clonotype: An end of the junction does not agree with germline; a read error may underlie this. V and J are TRBV7-2 and TRBJ1-4; D is uncertain. The CDR3 sequence is 12 residues long. Germline loops: CDR1 SGHTA, CDR2 FQGNSA. CDR3 in amino acids: CAGSLASEKLFF. The CDR3 DNA is TGTGCCGGCAGCTTAGCCTCGGAAAAACTGTTTTTT.

In this sample, this clonotype turned up a few times. This chain connects TRBV7-2 to TRBJ2-7, with 9 bases aligning to TRBD2. The CDR3 is 16 residues long. With 3 bases clipped from V and 4 bases from J, the junction kept 10 bases outside the gene matches. CDR1 SGHTA and CDR2 FQGNSA come from the germline V gene. CDR3 amino acids: CASSFLSGRSGYEQYF. The CDR3 nucleotides read TGTGCCAGCAGCTTTCTCAGCGGGAGGAGCGGGTACGAGCAGTACTTC.

This clonotype was picked up a small number of times. The junction differs from germline at one of its ends, possibly a read error. The chain is built from TRBV5-6 and TRBJ2-7, with D perhaps matching TRBD1 (5 bases). From germline, CDR1 is SGHDT and CDR2 YYEEEE. The CDR3 is 9 amino acids. The CDR3 sequence is CASSLGQNF. CDR3 in DNA: TGTGCCAGCAGCTTGGGACAGAATTTC.

This clonotype turned up a few times. The chain uses TRBV24-1 and TRBJ2-1; the D gene could be TRBD1 or TRBD2 (5 bases each). Between the trimmed V and J ends, which lost 8 bases and 6 bases, there was a span of 13 bases. This CDR3 spans 13 amino acids. CDR1 is KGHDR, CDR2 SFDVKD, per germline. DNA of the CDR3: TGTGCCACCACCGATGGGACGACCAATGAGCAGTTCTTC. Its translation: CATTDGTTNEQFF.

CDR3 region: CSAVAVNTGELFF. The DNA of the CDR3 is TGCAGTGCGGTAGCTGTAAACACCGGGGAGCTGTTTTTT. The chain employs TRBV20-1 and TRBJ2-2; no reliable D call. The CDR3 totals 13 residues. Germline loops: CDR1 DFQATT, CDR2 SNEGSKA (reference sequence). Trimming shortened V by 6 bases and J by 2 bases, and 10 bases separated the two germline ends.